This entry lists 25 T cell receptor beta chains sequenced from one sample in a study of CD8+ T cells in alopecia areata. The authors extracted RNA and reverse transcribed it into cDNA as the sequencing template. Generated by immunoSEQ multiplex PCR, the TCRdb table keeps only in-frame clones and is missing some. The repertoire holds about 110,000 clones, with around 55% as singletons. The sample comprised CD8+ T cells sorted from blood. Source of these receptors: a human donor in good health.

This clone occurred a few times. The CDR3 region has the DNA TGTGCCAGCAGCCCCGGGACCACGGTACGGGAGCAGTTCTTC. Protein sequence: CASSPGTTVREQFF. The chain employs TRBV13 and TRBJ2-1; D tentatively reads TRBD1 or TRBD2 (5 bases each). CDR1 PRHDT and CDR2 FYEKMQ come from the germline V gene (reference sequence). This CDR3 has 14 residues. V lost 5 bases and J 10 bases, leaving 18 bases between the germline ends.

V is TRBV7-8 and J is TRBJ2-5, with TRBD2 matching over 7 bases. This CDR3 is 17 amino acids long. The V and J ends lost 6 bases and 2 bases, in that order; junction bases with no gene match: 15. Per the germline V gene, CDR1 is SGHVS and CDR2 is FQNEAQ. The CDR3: CASSLLLATSAQETQYF. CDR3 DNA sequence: TGTGCCAGCAGTCTCCTATTGGCTACTAGCGCTCAAGAGACCCAGTACTTC. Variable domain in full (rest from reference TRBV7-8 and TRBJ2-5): GAGVSQSPRYKVAKRGQDVALRCDPISGHVSLFWYQQALGQGPEFLTYFQNEAQLDKSGLPSDRFFAERPEGSVSTLKIQRTQQEDSAVYLCASSLLLATSAQETQYFGPGTRLLVL.

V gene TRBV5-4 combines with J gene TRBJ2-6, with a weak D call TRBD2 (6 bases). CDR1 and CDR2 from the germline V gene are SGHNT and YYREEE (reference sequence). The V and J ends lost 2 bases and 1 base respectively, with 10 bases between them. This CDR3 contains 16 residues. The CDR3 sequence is CASSFRELSGANVLTF. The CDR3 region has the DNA TGTGCCAGCAGCTTCCGGGAGCTATCTGGGGCCAACGTCCTGACTTTC.

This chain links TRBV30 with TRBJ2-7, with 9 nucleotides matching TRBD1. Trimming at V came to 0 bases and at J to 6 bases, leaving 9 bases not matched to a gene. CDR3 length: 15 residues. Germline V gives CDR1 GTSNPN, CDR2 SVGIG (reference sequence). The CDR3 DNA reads TGTGCCTGGAGTGTAGTCGGGACAGGGCGTCCCGAGCAGTACTTC. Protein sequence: CAWSVVGTGRPEQYF.

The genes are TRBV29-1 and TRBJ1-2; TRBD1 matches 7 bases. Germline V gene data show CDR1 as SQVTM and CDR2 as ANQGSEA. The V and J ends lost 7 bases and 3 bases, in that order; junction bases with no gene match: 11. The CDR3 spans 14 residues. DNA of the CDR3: TGCAGCGCCGGACCAAGGGGGCGCGACTATGGCTACACCTTC. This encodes CSAGPRGRDYGYTF.

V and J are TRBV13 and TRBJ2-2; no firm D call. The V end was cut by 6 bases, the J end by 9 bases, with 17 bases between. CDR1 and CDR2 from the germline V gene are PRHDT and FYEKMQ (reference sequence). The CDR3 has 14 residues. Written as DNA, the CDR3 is TGTGCCAGCAGTTCCGGACGGGCCCGCCGGGAGCTGTTTTTT. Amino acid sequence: CASSSGRARRELFF.

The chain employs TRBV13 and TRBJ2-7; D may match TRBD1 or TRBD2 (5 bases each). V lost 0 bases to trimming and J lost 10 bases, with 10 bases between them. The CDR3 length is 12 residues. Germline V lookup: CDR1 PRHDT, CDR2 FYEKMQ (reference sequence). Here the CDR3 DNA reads TGTGCCAGCAGCTTAGGGAGGGGCGATCAGTACTTC. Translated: CASSLGRGDQYF.

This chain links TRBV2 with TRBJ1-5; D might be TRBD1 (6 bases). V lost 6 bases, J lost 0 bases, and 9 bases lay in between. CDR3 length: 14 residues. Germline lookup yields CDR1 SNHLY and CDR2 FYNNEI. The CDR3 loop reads CASRQGYSNQPQHF. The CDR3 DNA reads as TGTGCCAGCAGACAGGGCTATAGCAATCAGCCCCAGCATTTT.

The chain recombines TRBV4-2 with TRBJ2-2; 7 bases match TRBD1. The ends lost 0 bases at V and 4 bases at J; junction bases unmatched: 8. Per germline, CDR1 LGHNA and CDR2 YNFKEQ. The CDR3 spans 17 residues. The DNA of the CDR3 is TGTGCCAGCAGCCAAGATTCCTCGGGACAGCCCACCGGGGAGCTGTTTTTT. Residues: CASSQDSSGQPTGELFF.

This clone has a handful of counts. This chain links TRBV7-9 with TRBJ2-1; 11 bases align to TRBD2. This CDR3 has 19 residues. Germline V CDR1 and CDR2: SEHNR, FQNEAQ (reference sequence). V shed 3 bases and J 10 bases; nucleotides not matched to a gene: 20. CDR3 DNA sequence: TGTGCCAGCAGCTTCTCACTCAGCCTAATAGCGGGGGGGCCGGACGAGCAGTTCTTC. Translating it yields CASSFSLSLIAGGPDEQFF.

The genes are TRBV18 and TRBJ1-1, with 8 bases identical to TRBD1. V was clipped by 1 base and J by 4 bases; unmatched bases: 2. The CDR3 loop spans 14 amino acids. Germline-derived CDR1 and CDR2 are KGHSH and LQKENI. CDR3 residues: CASSPHTGGTEAFF. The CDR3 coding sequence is TGTGCCAGCTCACCACATACAGGGGGCACTGAAGCTTTCTTT.

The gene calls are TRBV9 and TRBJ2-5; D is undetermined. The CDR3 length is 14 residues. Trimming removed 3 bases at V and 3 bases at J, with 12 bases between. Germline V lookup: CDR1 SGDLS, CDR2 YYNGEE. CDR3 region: CASSANSRKETQYF. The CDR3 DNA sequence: TGTGCCAGCAGCGCTAACAGCCGTAAAGAGACCCAGTACTTC.

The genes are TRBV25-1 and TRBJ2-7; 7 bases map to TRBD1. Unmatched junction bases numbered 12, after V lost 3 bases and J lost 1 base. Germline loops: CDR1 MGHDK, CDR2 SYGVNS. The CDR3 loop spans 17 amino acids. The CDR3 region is CASSERAVTGYSYEQYF. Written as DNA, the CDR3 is TGTGCCAGCAGTGAGAGAGCGGTGACAGGGTATTCCTACGAGCAGTACTTC.

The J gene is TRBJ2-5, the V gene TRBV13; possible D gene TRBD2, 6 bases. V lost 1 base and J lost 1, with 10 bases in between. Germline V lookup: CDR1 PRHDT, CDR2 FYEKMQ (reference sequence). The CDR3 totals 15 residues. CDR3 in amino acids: CASSLAGRPQETQYF. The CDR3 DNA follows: TGTGCCAGCAGCTTAGCGGGGAGGCCCCAAGAGACCCAGTACTTC.

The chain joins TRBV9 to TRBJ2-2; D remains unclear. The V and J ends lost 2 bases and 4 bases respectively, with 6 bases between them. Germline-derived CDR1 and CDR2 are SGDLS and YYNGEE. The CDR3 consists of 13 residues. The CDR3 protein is CASSVLITGELFF. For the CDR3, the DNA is TGTGCCAGCAGCGTTTTAATCACCGGGGAGCTGTTTTTT.

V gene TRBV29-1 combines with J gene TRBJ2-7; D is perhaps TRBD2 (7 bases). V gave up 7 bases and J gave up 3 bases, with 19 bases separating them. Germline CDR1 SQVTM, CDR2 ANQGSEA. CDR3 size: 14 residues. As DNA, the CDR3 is TGCAGCGCCCAGGAAGGGGGGGCGGGCTACGAGCAGTACTTC. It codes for CSAQEGGAGYEQYF.

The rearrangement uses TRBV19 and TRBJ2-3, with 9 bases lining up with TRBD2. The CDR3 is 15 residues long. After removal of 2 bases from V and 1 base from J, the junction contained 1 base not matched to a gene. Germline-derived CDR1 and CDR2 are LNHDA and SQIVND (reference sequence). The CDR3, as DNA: TGTGCCAGTAGTATATTAGCGGGGGGCACAGATACGCAGTATTTT. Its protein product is CASSILAGGTDTQYF.

The CDR3 DNA is TGTGCCAGCAGCGACACGGGACTAGCGGACTACGAGCAGTACTTC. Translation gives CASSDTGLADYEQYF. The chain employs TRBV7-9 and TRBJ2-7; 11 positions agree with TRBD2. Germline CDR1 SEHNR, CDR2 FQNEAQ (reference sequence). The ends lost 5 bases at V and 3 bases at J; junction bases unmatched: 6. CDR3 size: 15 residues.

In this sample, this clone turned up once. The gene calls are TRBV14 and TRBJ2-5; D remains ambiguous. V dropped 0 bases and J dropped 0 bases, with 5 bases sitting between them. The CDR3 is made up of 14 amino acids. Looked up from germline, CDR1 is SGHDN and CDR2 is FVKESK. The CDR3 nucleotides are TGTGCCAGCAGCCAAGAGGCCAACCAAGAGACCCAGTACTTC. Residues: CASSQEANQETQYF.

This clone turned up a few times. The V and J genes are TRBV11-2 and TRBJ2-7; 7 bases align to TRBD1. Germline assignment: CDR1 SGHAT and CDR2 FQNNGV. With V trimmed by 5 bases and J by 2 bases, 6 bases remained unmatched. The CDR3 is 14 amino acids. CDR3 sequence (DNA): TGTGCCAGCAGCCTCGACAGGGTAACCTACGAGCAGTACTTC. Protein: CASSLDRVTYEQYF.

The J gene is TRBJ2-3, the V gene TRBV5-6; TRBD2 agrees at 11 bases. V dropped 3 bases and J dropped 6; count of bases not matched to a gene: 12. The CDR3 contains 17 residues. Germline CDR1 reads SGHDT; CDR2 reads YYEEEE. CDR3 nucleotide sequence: TGTGCCAGCAGCTACAACGAATTTAGCGGGGGGGCCGATACGCAGTATTTT. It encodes CASSYNEFSGGADTQYF.

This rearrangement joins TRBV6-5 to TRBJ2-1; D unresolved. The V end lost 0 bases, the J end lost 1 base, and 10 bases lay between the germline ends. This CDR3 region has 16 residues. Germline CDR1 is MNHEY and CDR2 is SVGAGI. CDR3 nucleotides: TGTGCCAGCAGTTACTCGGAATTTGGGTCCTACAATGAGCAGTTCTTC. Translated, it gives CASSYSEFGSYNEQFF.

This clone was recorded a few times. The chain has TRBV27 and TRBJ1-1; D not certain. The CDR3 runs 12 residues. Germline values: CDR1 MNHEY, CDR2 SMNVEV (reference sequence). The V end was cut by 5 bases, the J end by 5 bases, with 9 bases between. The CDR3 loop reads CASSDRATEAFF. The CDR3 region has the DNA TGTGCCAGCAGTGATAGGGCGACTGAAGCTTTCTTT.

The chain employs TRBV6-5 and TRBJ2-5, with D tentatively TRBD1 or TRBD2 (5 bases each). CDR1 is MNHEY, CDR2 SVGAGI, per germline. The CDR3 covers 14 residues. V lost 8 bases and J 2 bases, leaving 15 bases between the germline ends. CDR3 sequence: CASGTPLGQETQYF. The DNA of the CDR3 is TGTGCCAGCGGGACCCCCTTGGGGCAAGAGACCCAGTACTTC.

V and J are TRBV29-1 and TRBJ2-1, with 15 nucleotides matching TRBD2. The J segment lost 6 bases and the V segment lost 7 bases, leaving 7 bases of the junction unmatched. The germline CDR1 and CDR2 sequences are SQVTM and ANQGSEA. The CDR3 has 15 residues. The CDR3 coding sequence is TGCAGCGCCGAAGGACTAGCGGGGGGGGTCAATGAGCAGTTCTTC. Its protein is CSAEGLAGGVNEQFF.